This TCR beta chain was recovered during a study of T cell changes during pregnancy in multiple sclerosis. CDR1 is SEHNR, CDR2 FQNEAQ, per germline (reference sequence). Losses at the gene ends were 3 bases for V and 0 bases for J; bases not matched to a gene: 3. This CDR3 spans 15 amino acids. Only in-frame clones appear in the TCRdb table, and some are missing; sequencing was by immunoSEQ multiplex PCR. The sample yields 50,000 to 75,000 clones, 91% seen once. The chain employs TRBV7-9 and TRBJ2-7; the match to TRBD1 covers 9 bases. The clonotype was recovered from a female donor in good health, enrolled as a control in a pregnancy study. The sample here was peripheral blood, taken in the third trimester of pregnancy. This CDR3 is CASSLTGGNSYEQYF. The CDR3 DNA follows: TGTGCCAGCAGCTTGACAGGGGGGAACTCCTACGAGCAGTACTTC.